The 27 T cell receptor beta chains given below trace back to one sample, sequenced in a study of cytomegalovirus exposure and HLA in healthy donors. Primers included in the PCR were 60 Vbeta and 13 Jbeta primers. The data were produced by immunoSEQ multiplex PCR, yet TCRdb's version contains in-frame clones alone and is incomplete. The sample gives around 140,000 clones, over 70% of which show up once; 1.5% is in the top ten. Material for sequencing was PBMCs. The receptors here all came from a woman under 30 in good health and CMV-seronegative.

In nucleotides, the CDR3 is TGTGCCAGCAGCTCCCAGGTGGACGAGCAGTACTTC. Translating it yields CASSSQVDEQYF. V is TRBV6-6 and J is TRBJ2-7; D is ambiguous. V was trimmed by 6 bases and J by 5 bases, leaving 11 bases between them. Germline V gene lookup returns CDR1 MNHNY and CDR2 SVGAGI (reference sequence). The CDR3 consists of 12 residues.

In this sample, this clone turned up once. The rearrangement links TRBV7-2 to TRBJ2-5; tentative D call: TRBD1 (6 bases). V shed 5 bases and J shed 4 bases, with 11 bases lying between them. CDR3 length: 13 amino acids. Germline assignment: CDR1 SGHTA and CDR2 FQGNSA. CDR3 protein: CASSVQGRETQYF. CDR3 sequence (DNA): TGTGCCAGCAGCGTACAGGGTCGAGAGACCCAGTACTTC.

This chain joins TRBV5-6 and TRBJ1-5; D unresolved. The V end lost 4 bases, the J end lost 1 base, and 12 bases lay between the germline ends. Germline V gene lookup returns CDR1 SGHDT and CDR2 YYEEEE. The CDR3 totals 15 residues. This CDR3 reads CASSLRSLSNQPQHF. Here the CDR3 DNA reads TGTGCCAGCAGCCTTAGGAGTCTGAGCAATCAGCCCCAGCATTTT.

The rearrangement links TRBV15 to TRBJ2-3; 15 nucleotides agree with TRBD2. Germline V gene sequence: CDR1 LNHNV, CDR2 YYDKDF (reference sequence). Unmatched junction bases numbered 7, after V lost 4 bases and J lost 8 bases. This CDR3 has 16 amino acids. The CDR3 sequence is CATSKGTSGGIGTQYF. DNA of the CDR3: TGTGCCACCAGCAAAGGGACTAGCGGGGGGATTGGTACGCAGTATTTT.

The chain combines TRBV6-5 with TRBJ2-1; the match to TRBD2 covers 9 bases. Germline-derived CDR1 and CDR2 are MNHEY and SVGAGI. After removal of 6 bases from V and 5 bases from J, the junction contained 2 bases not matched to a gene. The CDR3 loop spans 13 amino acids. CDR3 loop: CASSRLADNEQFF. CDR3 nucleotides: TGTGCCAGCAGCCGACTAGCGGACAATGAGCAGTTCTTC.

V usage is TRBV6-6 and J usage is TRBJ2-1; possible D gene TRBD2, 7 bases. V lost 8 bases, J lost 7 bases, and 9 bases lay in between. This CDR3 is built from 11 residues. Germline V lookup: CDR1 MNHNY, CDR2 SVGAGI (reference sequence). Written as DNA, the CDR3 is TGTGCCAGCGGGAGGGGGAATGAGCAGTTCTTC. Translating it yields CASGRGNEQFF.

The J gene is TRBJ1-1, the V gene TRBV6-5; 9 positions match TRBD1. Germline values: CDR1 MNHEY, CDR2 SVGAGI. The CDR3 loop spans 14 amino acids. V lost 6 bases, J lost 10 bases, and 12 bases stayed unmatched. CDR3 residues: CASRADRGGIGAFF. CDR3 coding DNA: TGTGCCAGCAGAGCGGACAGGGGAGGTATTGGAGCTTTCTTT.

The chain is built from TRBV27 and TRBJ2-3; no reliable D call. Germline lookup yields CDR1 MNHEY and CDR2 SMNVEV (reference sequence). The germline V and J ends were trimmed by 6 bases and 0 bases, with 7 bases remaining between them. This CDR3 comprises 13 residues. The CDR3 region is CASRPTSTDTQYF. In DNA, the CDR3 is TGTGCCAGCAGGCCGACTAGCACAGATACGCAGTATTTT.

DNA for the CDR3: TGTGCCAGTAGTTCTACACAATCCGGGACAGGGTACCAAGAGACCCAGTACTTC. This gives the protein CASSSTQSGTGYQETQYF. The chain joins TRBV19 to TRBJ2-5, with TRBD1 matching 9 bases. Germline V gene lookup returns CDR1 LNHDA and CDR2 SQIVND (reference sequence). J lost 0 bases, V lost 5 bases, and 13 bases had no gene match. The CDR3 sequence is 18 residues long.

The chain has TRBV6-1 and TRBJ2-7; possibly TRBD1 for D (5 bases). Trimming took off 2 bases at V and 4 bases at J, with 12 bases between the two ends. This CDR3 comprises 14 residues. In germline, CDR1 is MNHNS, CDR2 SASEGT. CDR3: CASSEIDRIYEQYF. In DNA form, the CDR3 reads TGTGCCAGCAGTGAAATCGACAGAATTTACGAGCAGTACTTC.

The chain employs TRBV18 and TRBJ1-4, with D uncertain. Germline V CDR1 and CDR2: KGHSH, LQKENI. V was cut by 0 bases and J by 5 bases, with 10 bases left in between. This CDR3 contains 15 residues. In DNA form, the CDR3 reads TGTGCCAGCTCACCACCGTCACTTCCGAATGAAAAACTGTTTTTT. Translating gives CASSPPSLPNEKLFF.

The rearrangement joins TRBV5-1 to TRBJ1-1; 7 nucleotides agree with TRBD1. CDR3 length: 15 amino acids. Germline trimming cut 2 bases from V and 3 bases from J; bases unmatched to any gene: 7. Per germline, CDR1 SGHRS and CDR2 YFSETQ. The CDR3 DNA sequence: TGCGCCAGCAGCTTAGAGAGGGGGCTAGACACTGAAGCTTTCTTT. It encodes CASSLERGLDTEAFF.

This clone occurred a few times. This chain joins TRBV6-1 and TRBJ1-5, with 10 positions matching TRBD1. Germline V gene sequence: CDR1 MNHNS, CDR2 SASEGT. With V trimmed by 5 bases and J by 6 bases, 7 bases remained unmatched. This CDR3 is built from 15 residues. The CDR3 spells CASSLGTGVSQPQHF. The DNA for the CDR3 is TGTGCCAGCAGTTTGGGGACAGGGGTAAGTCAGCCCCAGCATTTT.

The gene calls are TRBV6-1 and TRBJ2-7, with TRBD2 matching over 12 bases. Germline V gives CDR1 MNHNS, CDR2 SASEGT. The CDR3 has 15 residues. J gave up 3 bases and V 7 bases, and 7 bases lay outside the gene matches. The CDR3 DNA reads as TGTGCCAGCACCGAACTAGCGGGAGGTCTCTACGAGCAGTACTTC. Its translation is CASTELAGGLYEQYF.

The chain has TRBV2 and TRBJ2-1; maybe TRBD2 (5 bases). The CDR3 covers 13 residues. The V gene lost 6 bases and the J gene lost 4 bases, with 10 bases spanning the gap. Germline CDR1 reads SNHLY; CDR2 reads FYNNEI. The CDR3 loop reads CASRKAEYNEQFF. The CDR3 DNA is TGTGCCAGCAGGAAAGCGGAATACAATGAGCAGTTCTTC.

V and J are TRBV5-1 and TRBJ1-1; maybe TRBD1 (5 bases). V lost 1 base, J lost 5 bases, and 12 bases lay in between. CDR3 length: 14 residues. Germline CDR1 is SGHRS and CDR2 is YFSETQ. The CDR3 sequence: CASSLQLGGTEAFF. The CDR3 nucleotides read TGCGCCAGCAGCTTGCAACTGGGGGGTACTGAAGCTTTCTTT. Variable domain in full (rest from reference TRBV5-1 and TRBJ1-1): KAGVTQTPRYLIKTRGQQVTLSCSPISGHRSVSWYQQTPGQGLQFLFEYFSETQRNKGNFPGRFSGRQFSNSRSEMNVSTLELGDSALYLCASSLQLGGTEAFFGQGTRLTVV.

This chain joins TRBV6-1 and TRBJ2-7; 7 bases line up with TRBD1. Germline V gene data show CDR1 as MNHNS and CDR2 as SASEGT. The J segment lost 0 bases and the V segment lost 6 bases, leaving 2 bases of the junction unmatched. This CDR3 comprises 13 residues. The CDR3 loop reads CASRGTASYEQYF. In nucleotides, the CDR3 is TGTGCCAGCAGAGGGACAGCCTCCTACGAGCAGTACTTC.

The rearrangement links TRBV2 to TRBJ2-1; 16 nucleotides line up with TRBD2. The germline gives CDR1 SNHLY, CDR2 FYNNEI. This CDR3 is 16 amino acids long. V trimming: 3 bases; J trimming: 9 bases; junction bases outside the gene matches: 5. The CDR3 DNA reads TGTGCCAGCAGTGACCCGGGACTAGCGGGAGGGATTGAGCAGTTCTTC. It encodes CASSDPGLAGGIEQFF.

V usage is TRBV5-1 and J usage is TRBJ2-5; D possibly corresponds to TRBD1 (5 bases). Trimming shortened V by 6 bases and J by 2 bases, and 14 bases separated the two germline ends. Per germline, CDR1 SGHRS and CDR2 YFSETQ. The CDR3 consists of 14 residues. CDR3 in DNA: TGCGCCAGCACAGGACAAGCTATACAAGAGACCCAGTACTTC. It codes for CASTGQAIQETQYF.

This rearrangement joins TRBV5-8 to TRBJ1-5; 7 bases fit TRBD1. The trim removed 7 bases at V and 5 bases at J, leaving 6 bases unmatched. CDR1 and CDR2 (germline): SGHTS, YDEGEE. The CDR3 totals 13 residues. This CDR3 is CASHRGPYQPQHF. DNA of the CDR3: TGTGCCAGCCACAGGGGACCCTATCAGCCCCAGCATTTT.

The chain joins TRBV5-1 to TRBJ2-1; tentative D call: TRBD2 (6 bases). Germline loops: CDR1 SGHRS, CDR2 YFSETQ. Deletions cut 2 bases from V and 0 bases from J, with 18 bases between. This CDR3 has 18 residues. The CDR3 here is CASSFREQSSFSYNEQFF. The CDR3, as DNA: TGCGCCAGCAGCTTCCGGGAGCAATCCTCTTTCTCCTACAATGAGCAGTTCTTC.

This chain links TRBV6-5 with TRBJ2-5, with 9 bases that match TRBD1. The J call may be faulty, since TRBJ2-7 better matches the DNA end. The CDR3 sequence is 15 residues long. The V gene's germline CDR1 is MNHEY and CDR2 SVGAGI. The CDR3 region has the DNA TGTGCCAGCAGTTACTCGAGGGACAGGGCCTACGAGCAGTACTTC. This codes for CASSYSRDRAYEQYF.

In its sample, this clone was seen once. V usage is TRBV4-1 and J usage is TRBJ2-7; TRBD2 agrees at 12 bases. Germline V lookup: CDR1 MGHRA, CDR2 YSYEKL. V lost 4 bases to trimming and J lost 1 base; unmatched junction nucleotides: 8. The CDR3 runs 17 residues. CDR3 DNA sequence: TGCGCCAGCAGCCCTCGACTAGCGGGAGTACAGTCCTACGAGCAGTACTTC. Translation: CASSPRLAGVQSYEQYF.

The V call is TRBV7-2, the J call TRBJ2-7; 9 nucleotides match TRBD2. This CDR3 is built from 15 residues. The germline gives CDR1 SGHTA, CDR2 FQGNSA. The V segment lost 3 bases and the J segment 6 bases; nucleotides outside the gene matches: 9. Here the CDR3 reads CASSFVAGGQLEQYF. The CDR3 nucleotides read TGTGCCAGCAGCTTTGTCGCGGGAGGGCAACTCGAGCAGTACTTC.

The chain links TRBV4-2 to TRBJ2-7, with 12 bases identical to TRBD2. CDR3 length: 15 residues. CDR1 and CDR2 from the germline V gene are LGHNA and YNFKEQ. After removal of 4 bases from V and 5 bases from J, the junction contained 6 bases not matched to a gene. CDR3 sequence: CASSPPGLAGHEQYF. DNA of the CDR3: TGTGCCAGCAGCCCACCGGGACTAGCGGGTCACGAGCAGTACTTC.

The rearrangement uses TRBV18 and TRBJ2-1; TRBD1 matches at 7 bases. Trimming removed 3 bases from V and 8 bases from J; junction bases left unmatched: 10. CDR3 length: 15 amino acids. CDR1 and CDR2 (germline): KGHSH, LQKENI. As DNA, the CDR3 is TGTGCCAGCTCACCCACGACCGGGACAGCGGATGAGCAGTTCTTC. Protein product: CASSPTTGTADEQFF.

The chain combines TRBV4-2 with TRBJ2-2, with a possible D match to TRBD1 (5 bases). CDR3 length: 13 amino acids. Germline-derived CDR1 and CDR2 are LGHNA and YNFKEQ. Trimming stripped 4 bases from V and 5 bases from J, with 8 bases between. CDR3 DNA: TGTGCCAGCAGCCCCCAGGGTACCGGGGAGCTGTTTTTT. The encoded protein is CASSPQGTGELFF.